These 23 T cell receptor beta chains share one sample of origin, sequenced in a study of cytomegalovirus exposure and HLA in healthy donors. PCR employed 60 Vbeta and 13 Jbeta primers. The data were produced by immunoSEQ multiplex PCR, yet TCRdb's version contains in-frame clones alone and is incomplete. Found here are under 130,000 clones, roughly 70% of them singletons; the top ten hold roughly 11%. Material: PBMCs. Receptor source: a man between 35 and 55 years old in good health and CMV-seropositive.

About this clone: Other DNA sequences in this sample translate to the same CDR3. The chain has TRBV5-6 and TRBJ1-2; TRBD1 matches at 12 bases. CDR3 length: 16 residues. V was pared by 0 bases and J by 8 bases, with 8 bases of the junction left unmatched. Per the germline V gene, CDR1 is SGHDT and CDR2 is YYEEEE. CDR3 nucleotides: TGTGCCAGCAGCTTGGCCGGGACAGGGGGCATCTACGGCTACACCTTC. This translates into CASSLAGTGGIYGYTF.

The V call is TRBV2, the J call TRBJ1-5; 10 nucleotides align to TRBD1. The germline V gene encodes CDR1 SNHLY and CDR2 FYNNEI. The CDR3 spans 15 residues. Trimming took 7 bases from V and 1 from J; bases not matched to a gene: 4. The CDR3 sequence: CASTRDRGSNQPQHF. Written as DNA, the CDR3 is TGTGCCAGCACCCGGGACAGGGGAAGCAATCAGCCCCAGCATTTT.

The V gene is TRBV10-3, the J gene TRBJ1-1; possibly TRBD1 for D (5 bases). Germline CDR1 ENHRY, CDR2 SYGVKD. Trimming left V 10 bases short and J 1 base short, with 13 bases between. The CDR3 loop spans 13 amino acids. CDR3 coding DNA: TGTGCCACCCTGGGGCAGGGGAACACTGAAGCTTTCTTT. This encodes CATLGQGNTEAFF.

This clone was seen a single time. V is TRBV9 and J is TRBJ2-3; the match to TRBD1 covers 7 bases. The CDR3 covers 14 residues. Germline trimming cut 3 bases from V and 2 bases from J; bases unmatched to any gene: 3. Germline CDR1 SGDLS, CDR2 YYNGEE. CDR3 bases: TGTGCCAGCAGCGCGGGGACAGCCACAGATACGCAGTATTTT. Translated: CASSAGTATDTQYF. The full variable domain, with the rest looked up from reference TRBV9 and TRBJ2-3, is DSGVTQTPKHLITATGQRVTLRCSPRSGDLSVYWYQQSLDQGLQFLIQYYNGEERAKGNILERFSAQQFPDLHSELNLSSLELGDSALYFCASSAGTATDTQYFGPGTRLTVL.

The chain joins TRBV6-5 to TRBJ1-2; perhaps TRBD1 as D (5 bases). The V end was cut by 4 bases, the J end by 1 base, with 10 bases between. Per germline, CDR1 MNHEY and CDR2 SVGAGI. The CDR3 runs 14 residues. The CDR3 sequence: CASSSGAFNYGYTF. As DNA, the CDR3 is TGTGCCAGCAGTTCTGGGGCTTTTAACTATGGCTACACCTTC.

The genes are TRBV6-1 and TRBJ2-7; D is possibly TRBD2 (6 bases). V dropped 1 base and J dropped 0 bases, with 10 bases sitting between them. The CDR3 is 15 amino acids. Germline V gene data show CDR1 as MNHNS and CDR2 as SASEGT. CDR3 DNA: TGTGCCAGCAGTGAAGGGAGGGCATTCTCCTACGAGCAGTACTTC. Its translation is CASSEGRAFSYEQYF.

This clone was seen only a few times. The rearrangement links TRBV5-1 to TRBJ2-7; unclear D gene. Per the germline V gene, CDR1 is SGHRS and CDR2 is YFSETQ. CDR3 size: 14 residues. Between the trimmed V and J ends, which lost 0 bases and 1 base, there was a span of 8 bases. CDR3 sequence (DNA): TGCGCCAGCAGCTTGGTTTCGGTTTCCTACGAGCAGTACTTC. Its translation: CASSLVSVSYEQYF. The variable domain in full, with the rest retrieved from reference TRBV5-1 and TRBJ2-7, is KAGVTQTPRYLIKTRGQQVTLSCSPISGHRSVSWYQQTPGQGLQFLFEYFSETQRNKGNFPGRFSGRQFSNSRSEMNVSTLELGDSALYLCASSLVSVSYEQYFGPGTRLTVT.

The V call is TRBV7-3, the J call TRBJ2-1; weak D call: TRBD2 (6 bases). The CDR3 length is 15 residues. The germline CDR1 and CDR2 sequences are SGHTA and FQGTGA. V was trimmed by 6 bases and J by 2 bases, leaving 14 bases between them. The CDR3 protein is CASSLSPGAYNEQFF. CDR3 nucleotide sequence: TGTGCCAGCAGTTTATCTCCGGGGGCCTACAATGAGCAGTTCTTC.

The CDR3 protein is CASSLARGSYEQYV. CDR3 nucleotide sequence: TGTGCCAGCAGCTTAGCGCGGGGTAGCTACGAGCAGTACGTC. This sequence joins TRBV7-8 and TRBJ2-7; possible D gene TRBD2, 6 bases. The CDR3 runs to 14 residues. V was shortened by 0 bases and J by 3 bases, with 9 bases between the two germline ends. Per germline, CDR1 SGHVS and CDR2 FQNEAQ.

Only a few counts were recorded for this clone. The rearrangement uses TRBV27 and TRBJ2-6; no definite D call. With 6 bases removed from V and 2 bases from J, the gap between germline ends came to 2 bases. Looked up from germline, CDR1 is MNHEY and CDR2 is SMNVEV (reference sequence). The CDR3 is made up of 12 amino acids. The CDR3 loop reads CASSTGANVLTF. The CDR3 DNA follows: TGTGCCAGCAGCACTGGGGCCAACGTCCTGACTTTC.

V and J are TRBV6-1 and TRBJ1-5; D uncertain. Trimming left V 6 bases short and J 5 bases short, with 11 bases between. The germline gives CDR1 MNHNS, CDR2 SASEGT. The CDR3 runs to 13 residues. The CDR3 DNA reads TGTGCCAGCAGGCGGATTGGAGATCAGCCCCAGCATTTT. This sequence encodes CASRRIGDQPQHF.

The V and J genes are TRBV19 and TRBJ2-2; TRBD1 aligns across 7 bases. The J segment lost 1 base and the V segment lost 5 bases, leaving 13 bases of the junction unmatched. The germline CDR1 and CDR2 sequences are LNHDA and SQIVND (reference sequence). The CDR3 consists of 18 residues. The CDR3 coding sequence is TGTGCCAGTAGTTCATTTGGCAGGGGGTGGGTGAACACCGGGGAGCTGTTTTTT. Protein: CASSSFGRGWVNTGELFF.

The table lists this clone with a count of one. The chain uses TRBV1 and TRBJ1-1; TRBD1, the table's D call, lacks a check against the DNA. TRBV1 is classified as a pseudogene. The CDR3 has 14 amino acids. In DNA, the CDR3 is TGCACCAGCAGCCATGGGTTAAGGGGCACTGAAGCTTTCTTT. It yields the protein CTSSHGLRGTEAFF.

The chain uses TRBV11-2 and TRBJ1-1; possible D gene TRBD1, 6 bases. CDR1 is SGHAT, CDR2 FQNNGV, per germline. There are 15 residues in the CDR3. V was clipped by 0 bases and J by 2 bases, with 10 bases between them. This CDR3 is CASSLDKQGNTEAFF. CDR3 coding DNA: TGTGCCAGCAGCTTAGATAAACAGGGCAACACTGAAGCTTTCTTT. The full variable domain, rest sourced from reference TRBV11-2 and TRBJ1-1, is EAGVAQSPRYKIIEKRQSVAFWCNPISGHATLYWYQQILGQGPKLLIQFQNNGVVDDSQLPKDRFSAERLKGVDSTLKIQPAKLEDSAVYLCASSLDKQGNTEAFFGQGTRLTVV.

The chain carries TRBV7-9 and TRBJ2-7; TRBD2 matches at 9 bases. The trim removed 5 bases at V and 4 bases at J, leaving 12 bases unmatched. Germline assignment: CDR1 SEHNR and CDR2 FQNEAQ (reference sequence). The CDR3 consists of 16 residues. CDR3 amino acids: CASSARDRAGGYEQYF. The DNA for the CDR3 is TGTGCCAGCAGCGCACGTGACAGGGCGGGGGGGTACGAGCAGTACTTC.

This clone was seen only once. The CDR3 region has the DNA TGTGCCAGCAGCCGAACATCTAGCGGGACCTACGAGCAGTACTTC. Translated: CASSRTSSGTYEQYF. The chain joins TRBV7-2 to TRBJ2-7, with 9 bases aligning to TRBD2. The CDR3 runs 15 residues. V was pared by 5 bases and J by 2 bases, with 7 bases of the junction left unmatched. The germline V gene encodes CDR1 SGHTA and CDR2 FQGNSA.

The chain is built from TRBV2 and TRBJ1-1; the D is unclear. V dropped 4 bases and J dropped 5 bases, with 11 bases sitting between them. Germline CDR1 reads SNHLY; CDR2 reads FYNNEI. The CDR3 extends over 13 amino acids. The CDR3 spells CASSVNPRTEAFF. The CDR3 region has the DNA TGTGCCAGCAGTGTAAATCCGAGGACTGAAGCTTTCTTT.

This chain joins TRBV9 and TRBJ1-4; D may be TRBD1 (5 bases). The V end was cut by 3 bases, the J end by 4 bases, with 13 bases between. Germline V lookup: CDR1 SGDLS, CDR2 YYNGEE. This CDR3 spans 15 amino acids. The CDR3 nucleotides read TGTGCCAGCAGCGCGATGACAGAGAGTAATGAAAAACTGTTTTTT. Amino acids: CASSAMTESNEKLFF.

The chain recombines TRBV29-1 with TRBJ2-1; the match to TRBD2 covers 9 bases. Germline V gene lookup returns CDR1 SQVTM and CDR2 ANQGSEA. There are 16 residues in the CDR3. After removal of 4 bases from V and 7 bases from J, the junction contained 14 bases not matched to a gene. In DNA form, the CDR3 reads TGCAGCGTTGGGGGACCCGTTAGCGGGAGATGGAATGAGCAGTTCTTC. Its translation: CSVGGPVSGRWNEQFF.

The chain couples TRBV7-2 to TRBJ2-2; D uncertain. Looked up from germline, CDR1 is SGHTA and CDR2 is FQGNSA. Trimming removed 7 bases at V and 1 base at J, with 10 bases between. The CDR3 totals 14 residues. The CDR3 protein is CASTYPGNTGELFF. DNA of the CDR3: TGTGCCAGCACTTATCCCGGGAACACCGGGGAGCTGTTTTTT.

The chain is built from TRBV7-2 and TRBJ2-5, with 7 bases that match TRBD1. The CDR3 sequence is 14 residues long. V gave up 2 bases and J gave up 5 bases; unmatched junction bases: 5. Germline V gene data show CDR1 as SGHTA and CDR2 as FQGNSA. Here the CDR3 reads CASSLSRGQETQYF. DNA for the CDR3: TGTGCCAGCAGCTTAAGTAGGGGGCAGGAGACCCAGTACTTC.

This clone has just a few counts. The CDR3 DNA is TGTGCCAGCACCTCCTCTCGGACAGGGACAGGAAACACCATATATTTT. Translated, it gives CASTSSRTGTGNTIYF. The chain uses TRBV2 and TRBJ1-3, with 8 bases that match TRBD1. Germline V gives CDR1 SNHLY, CDR2 FYNNEI. The CDR3 consists of 16 residues. With V trimmed by 7 bases and J by 4 bases, 12 bases remained unmatched.

This rearrangement joins TRBV19 to TRBJ2-1; the match to TRBD1 covers 7 bases. The germline gives CDR1 LNHDA, CDR2 SQIVND (reference sequence). This CDR3 is 15 amino acids long. V trimming: 6 bases; J trimming: 0 bases; junction bases outside the gene matches: 5. This CDR3 is CASSGRQGSYNEQFF. For the CDR3, the DNA is TGTGCCAGTAGCGGACGACAGGGCTCCTACAATGAGCAGTTCTTC.